This entry describes one T cell receptor beta chain. Antigen unknown. The sample is drawn from a study of OX40 agonist ivuxolimab in advanced cancers. Across the study: One patient with hepatocellular carcinoma and two with cutaneous melanoma, three in all, had partial responses. Overall study findings and caveats: The authors also found low normalized T-cell clonal expansion in some nonresponders.

The table came from immunoSEQ multiplex PCR; TCRdb's copy has only in-frame clones and leaves some out. This table holds roughly 70,000 clones, over 75% found once. The CDR3 runs 13 residues. Trimming removed 2 bases from V and 5 bases from J, with 10 bases in between. Germline-derived CDR1 and CDR2 are SGHTA and FQGNSA. This sample comprised CD4+ or CD8+ T cells sorted from blood, obtained in a trial of the OX40 agonist ivuxolimab. The V call is TRBV7-2, the J call TRBJ2-7; D not certain. This TCR derives from an adult with an advanced solid tumor such as melanoma, head and neck, liver or kidney cancer. CDR3 nucleotide sequence: TGTGCCAGCAGCTTATCTAGACGAGACGAGCAGTACTTC. It codes for CASSLSRRDEQYF.